Described below is a single TCR beta chain sequence and its context. This clone's antigen is unknown. The sample holds no much larger clone one base away, and base qualities are not on file. Sequenced on an Illumina MiSeq. For TCRbeta CDR3 amplification, the template was genomic DNA taken from the sorted T cell subsets. The TCRbeta CDR3 region was amplified by multiplex PCR using 30 forward and 13 reverse primers. PCR products were purified with AMPure XP beads, then indices and adaptors were added in a second approximately 25-cycle PCR. Before sequencing, the libraries were purified from gel with the QIAquick Gel Extraction Kit. In the source study's methods: FLASH was used to merge the paired-end reads, and IgBLAST was used to align the reads to IMGT V, D and J germline references. Reads with below 70% alignment identity to germline references were discarded, and over 9,000,000 reads were retained study-wide. IMGT definitions were followed to assign CDR3 boundaries, reading frame and productivity. Highly-expanded clones were defined as clones at or above 1% of reads, and diversity was measured by normalized Shannon entropy. Group differences in Shannon entropy were tested with unpaired two-tailed t-tests. The public reads were run again by TCRdb, first through fastp at Q25 and then through MiXCR, and only productive beta chains were kept. Rows are combined by CDR3 protein, so each entry shows the most common genes and DNA. It is TCRdb's table, rather than the study itself, that gives the V and J calls and clone size. This sample holds about 270,000 distinct CDR3 sequences; more than 45% were observed only once. The top ten hold roughly 13% of the sample.

This sample is drawn from a study of type 1 and type 2 diabetes patients (dated by TCRdb to the mid-2010s). About the full investigation: Recruited in China, the cohort was made up of some ten type 1 diabetes patients, four type 2 diabetes patients and roughly 6 nondiabetic controls. Across the study, CD4+ and CD8+ T cells were positively selected from PBMCs by means of CD4 or CD8 MicroBeads on MACS columns. A total of 15 million to 20 million paired-end reads were generated across the whole study. The study profiled TCRbeta repertoires by high-throughput sequencing to compare type 1 diabetes, type 2 diabetes and nondiabetic individuals. For the type 1 diabetes patients, the type 2 diabetes patients acted as a disease comparison group. When approximately 22-cycle amplification was compared with roughly 25-cycle amplification, V gene usage looked similar, suggesting that primer efficiencies were similar and PCR bias was random. Sequencing of the TCRbeta libraries was paired-end and was performed on Illumina HiSeq 2000 or MiSeq instruments. Results and caveats for the whole study, not just this receptor: The study groups were not matched for age and gender, which could bias interpretation. Type 2 diabetes and control samples had highly correlated V and J gene usage patterns, with the correlation between samples averaging roughly 0.97. High diversity was shown by type 2 diabetes repertoires, and the diversity was significantly greater than that of type 1 diabetes repertoires in both CD4+ and CD8+ T cells. Because only a limited number of T2D and control samples were sequenced, some T1D-only HECs might also appear in more T2D or control samples. Few highly-expanded CD4+ clones, median one, were found in type 2 diabetes patients, accounting for a median approximately 4% of reads.

Every diabetic patient fulfilled standard classification criteria for type 1 or type 2 diabetes, and glucose and C-peptide were evaluated using WHO-recommended methods. Donors were excluded if they had other autoimmune diseases or infections within the previous four weeks. An approximately 10-milliliter sample of peripheral blood was drawn from every participant. PBMCs were isolated with LymphoPrep density separation. Per the germline V gene (reference sequence), LNHDA is the CDR1 and SQIVND is the CDR2. Inclusive of the bounding cysteine and phenylalanine, the CDR3 is 22 residues long. Only CDR3 DNA remains: 66 bases, in frame from the first base. The germline V and J ends show losses of 9 bases and 0 bases respectively, and no gene match explains 30 bases of the junction.

The sample taken for sequencing was peripheral blood mononuclear cells (PBMCs). This sequence uses TRBV19 and TRBJ2-7; 9 nucleotides in the junction match TRBD1. The clonotype originates from a man between 18 and 35 years old with type 2 diabetes. CDR3 reads: CASSIDRGAFLAARGNSYEQYF. DNA sequence: TGTGCCAGCAGCATAGACAGGGGGGCTTTCCTAGCGGCGAGGGGGAACTCCTACGAGCAGTACTTC.